A selection of T cell receptor beta chains follows, all from one sample in a study of blood T cell repertoires in COVID-19. The protocol was immunoSEQ multiplex PCR, while the TCRdb copy is restricted to in-frame clones and leaves out a portion. In the table there are about 150,000 clones, over 75% of which are singletons. The specimen sequenced was peripheral blood. These receptor sequences come from a woman in her thirties or forties with acute or convalescent COVID-19. Each CDR3 is given with its conserved first and last residue. D genes are given only for firm matches. The listing skips clone size in some rows; elsewhere it reads once, few, many or a size class.

clone_size: .
j_call: TRBJ1-5
d_call: .
v_call: TRBV19
cdr3_aa: CASSINPKLSDSNSNQPQHF
cdr3_nt: TGTGCCAGTAGTATCAACCCCAAGCTCTCGGACAGCAATAGCAATCAGCCCCAGCATTTT

clone_size: .
j_call: TRBJ1-1
d_call: .
v_call: TRBV7-9
cdr3_aa: CASSFDTGTAFF
cdr3_nt: TGTGCCAGCAGCTTCGACACAGGGACAGCTTTCTTT

clone_size: .
j_call: TRBJ1-4
d_call: TRBD1
v_call: TRBV18
cdr3_aa: CASSPRGPLTNEKLFF
cdr3_nt: TGTGCCAGCTCACCCAGGGGGCCTTTAACTAATGAAAAACTGTTTTTT

clone_size: .
j_call: TRBJ2-1
d_call: .
v_call: TRBV7-9
cdr3_aa: CASSYIYEQFF
cdr3_nt: TGTGCCAGCAGCTACATTTATGAGCAGTTCTTC

clone_size: .
j_call: TRBJ2-7
d_call: TRBD1
v_call: TRBV2
cdr3_aa: CASSSGQGIDEQYF
cdr3_nt: TGTGCCAGCAGTTCGGGACAGGGGATCGACGAGCAGTACTTC

clone_size: .
j_call: TRBJ1-1
d_call: TRBD1
v_call: TRBV6-2/TRBV6-3
cdr3_aa: CASSWGRQGIYAEAFF
cdr3_nt: TGTGCCAGCAGTTGGGGGAGACAGGGAATATACGCTGAAGCTTTCTTT

clone_size: .
j_call: TRBJ2-3
d_call: .
v_call: TRBV7-9
cdr3_aa: CASSLETRQGLGTQYF
cdr3_nt: TGTGCCAGCAGCTTAGAGACGCGACAGGGACTGGGTACGCAGTATTTT

clone_size: .
j_call: TRBJ2-7
d_call: .
v_call: TRBV30
cdr3_aa: CAWSSPRGSYEQYF
cdr3_nt: TGTGCCTGGAGTTCCCCTAGAGGATCCTACGAGCAGTACTTC

clone_size: .
j_call: TRBJ2-3
d_call: .
v_call: TRBV5-1
cdr3_aa: CASSIADSTDTQYF
cdr3_nt: TGCGCCAGCAGCATAGCGGATAGCACAGATACGCAGTATTTT

clone_size: once
j_call: TRBJ2-1
d_call: .
v_call: TRBV7-3
cdr3_aa: CASSPSRDTYNEQFF
cdr3_nt: TGTGCCAGCAGCCCGTCACGGGACACCTACAATGAGCAGTTCTTC

clone_size: .
j_call: TRBJ1-5
d_call: .
v_call: TRBV16
cdr3_aa: CASSQSKGYQPQHF
cdr3_nt: TGTGCCAGCAGCCAATCGAAGGGGTATCAGCCCCAGCATTTT

clone_size: .
j_call: TRBJ2-5
d_call: .
v_call: TRBV19
cdr3_aa: CASSTWRGGQETQYF
cdr3_nt: TGTGCCAGTAGTACGTGGAGGGGAGGCCAAGAGACCCAGTACTTC

clone_size: .
j_call: TRBJ2-2
d_call: TRBD2
v_call: TRBV7-3
cdr3_aa: CASSLPVGSGLGSGELFF
cdr3_nt: TGTGCCAGCAGCCTCCCAGTGGGCTCGGGACTAGGGTCCGGGGAGCTGTTTTTT

clone_size: .
j_call: TRBJ2-7
d_call: .
v_call: TRBV5-1
cdr3_aa: CASSGGYEQYF
cdr3_nt: TGCGCCAGCAGCGGCGGATACGAGCAGTACTTC

clone_size: .
j_call: TRBJ2-1
d_call: TRBD2
v_call: TRBV9
cdr3_aa: CASSNGLAVVDEQFF
cdr3_nt: TGTGCCAGCAGCAATGGACTAGCGGTTGTCGATGAGCAGTTCTTC